This T cell receptor (beta chain) stems from a study of patients and donors after allogeneic stem cell transplantation. TCRdb redid the calling of the RT-PCR reads with MiXCR, one entry per CDR3 protein. The data contain about a million distinct CDR3 sequences, roughly 18% of them seen just once; the ten biggest clones take up 5% to 6.5%. The CDR3 runs 16 residues. Between the trimmed V and J ends, which lost 3 bases and 1 base, there was a span of 16 bases. The germline V gene encodes CDR1 SGHRS and CDR2 YFSETQ. The chain links TRBV5-1 to TRBJ2-5; D might be TRBD2 (6 bases). Material for sequencing was blood, either unsorted or a sorted T cell fraction (not recorded which). This clonotype originated in a human donor who was either an allogeneic HSCT recipient or a stem cell or donor lymphocyte infusion donor (not recorded which). It is not recorded whose cells these are; they may come from a transplant donor. The CDR3 here is CASSSHRLVSQETQYF. CDR3 coding DNA: TGCGCCAGCAGCTCCCACAGACTAGTCAGCCAAGAGACCCAGTACTTC.